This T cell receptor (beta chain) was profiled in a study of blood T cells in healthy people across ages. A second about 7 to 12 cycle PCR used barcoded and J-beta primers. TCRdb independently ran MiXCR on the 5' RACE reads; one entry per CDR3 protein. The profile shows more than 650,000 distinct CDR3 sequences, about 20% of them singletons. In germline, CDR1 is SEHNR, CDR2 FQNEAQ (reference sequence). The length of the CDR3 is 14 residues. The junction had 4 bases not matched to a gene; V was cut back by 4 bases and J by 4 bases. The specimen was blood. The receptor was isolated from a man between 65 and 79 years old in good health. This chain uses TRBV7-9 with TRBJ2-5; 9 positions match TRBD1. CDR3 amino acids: CASSSSGQGETQYF. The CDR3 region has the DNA TGTGCCAGCAGCTCCTCGGGACAGGGAGAGACCCAGTACTTC.